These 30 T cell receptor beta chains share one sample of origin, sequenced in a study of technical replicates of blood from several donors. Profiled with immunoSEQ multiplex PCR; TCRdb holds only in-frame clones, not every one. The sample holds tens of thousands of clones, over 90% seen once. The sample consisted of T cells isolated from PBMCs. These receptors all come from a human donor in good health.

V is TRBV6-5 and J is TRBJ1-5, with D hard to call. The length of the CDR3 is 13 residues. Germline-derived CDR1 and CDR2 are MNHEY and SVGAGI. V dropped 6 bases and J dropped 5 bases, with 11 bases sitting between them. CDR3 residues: CASRTNIDQPQHF. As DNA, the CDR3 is TGTGCCAGCAGAACAAACATCGATCAGCCCCAGCATTTT.

CDR3 residues: CASSQGENSYRTYNEQFF. The CDR3 DNA is TGCGCCAGCAGCCAAGGGGAGAATAGTTATAGGACCTACAATGAGCAGTTCTTC. The V gene is TRBV4-1, the J gene TRBJ2-1; TRBD2 might be the D (5 bases). Germline V lookup: CDR1 MGHRA, CDR2 YSYEKL. The CDR3 totals 18 residues. The V gene lost 1 base and the J gene lost 2 bases, with 18 bases spanning the gap.

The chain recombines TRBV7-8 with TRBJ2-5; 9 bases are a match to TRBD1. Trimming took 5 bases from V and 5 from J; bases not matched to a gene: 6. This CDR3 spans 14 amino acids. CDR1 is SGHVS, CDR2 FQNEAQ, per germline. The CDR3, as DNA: TGTGCCAGCAGCCCAGGGACAGGGTGGGAGACCCAGTACTTC. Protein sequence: CASSPGTGWETQYF.

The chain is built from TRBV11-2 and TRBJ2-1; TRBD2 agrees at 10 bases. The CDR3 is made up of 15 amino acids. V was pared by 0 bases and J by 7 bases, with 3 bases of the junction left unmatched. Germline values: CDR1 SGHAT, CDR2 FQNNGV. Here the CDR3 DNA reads TGTGCCAGCAGCTTAGACCGAGCGGGAGGGAATGAGCAGTTCTTC. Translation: CASSLDRAGGNEQFF. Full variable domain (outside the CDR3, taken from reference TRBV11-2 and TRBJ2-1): EAGVAQSPRYKIIEKRQSVAFWCNPISGHATLYWYQQILGQGPKLLIQFQNNGVVDDSQLPKDRFSAERLKGVDSTLKIQPAKLEDSAVYLCASSLDRAGGNEQFFGPGTRLTVL.

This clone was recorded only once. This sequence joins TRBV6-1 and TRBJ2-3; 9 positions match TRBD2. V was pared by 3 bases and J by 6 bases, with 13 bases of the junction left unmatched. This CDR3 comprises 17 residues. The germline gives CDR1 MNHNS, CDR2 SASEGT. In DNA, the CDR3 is TGTGCCAGCAGTGACAGGGTCGTGATAGCGGGAGCGGATACGCAGTATTTT. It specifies CASSDRVVIAGADTQYF.

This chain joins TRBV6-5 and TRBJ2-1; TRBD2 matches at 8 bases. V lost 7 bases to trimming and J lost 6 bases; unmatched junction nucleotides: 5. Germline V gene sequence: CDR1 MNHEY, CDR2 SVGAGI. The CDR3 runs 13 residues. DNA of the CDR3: TGTGCCAGCACCTATGCGGGGGGCAATGAGCAGTTCTTC. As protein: CASTYAGGNEQFF.

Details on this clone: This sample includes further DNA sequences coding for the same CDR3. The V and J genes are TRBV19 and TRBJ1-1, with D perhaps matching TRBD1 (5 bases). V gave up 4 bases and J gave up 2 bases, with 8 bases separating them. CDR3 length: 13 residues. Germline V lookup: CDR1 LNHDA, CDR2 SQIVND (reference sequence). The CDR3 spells CASSTQGNTEAFF. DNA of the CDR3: TGTGCCAGTAGTACGCAGGGCAACACTGAAGCTTTCTTT.

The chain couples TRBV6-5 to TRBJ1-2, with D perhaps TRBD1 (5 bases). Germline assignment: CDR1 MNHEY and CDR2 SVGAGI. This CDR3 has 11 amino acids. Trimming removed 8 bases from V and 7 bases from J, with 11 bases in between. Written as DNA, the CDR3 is TGTGCCAGCGGGGGAGGGCTTGGCTACACCTTC. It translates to CASGGGLGYTF.

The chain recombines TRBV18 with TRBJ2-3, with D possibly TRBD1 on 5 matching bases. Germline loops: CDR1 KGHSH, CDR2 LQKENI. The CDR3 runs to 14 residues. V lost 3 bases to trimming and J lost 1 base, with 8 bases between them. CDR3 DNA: TGTGCCAGCTCACCGGACACCGGCACAGATACGCAGTATTTT. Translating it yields CASSPDTGTDTQYF.

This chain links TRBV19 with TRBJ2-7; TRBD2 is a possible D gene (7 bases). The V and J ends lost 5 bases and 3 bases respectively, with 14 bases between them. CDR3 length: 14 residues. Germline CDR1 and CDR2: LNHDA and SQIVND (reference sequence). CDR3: CASSEQGGDYEQYF. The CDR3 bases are TGTGCCAGTAGTGAACAGGGAGGGGACTACGAGCAGTACTTC.

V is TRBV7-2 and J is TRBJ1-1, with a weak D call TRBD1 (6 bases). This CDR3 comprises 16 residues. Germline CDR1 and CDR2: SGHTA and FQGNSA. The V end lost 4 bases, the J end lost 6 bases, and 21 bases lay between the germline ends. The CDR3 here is CASSSWVGGRGAEAFF. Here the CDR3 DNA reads TGTGCCAGCAGCTCGTGGGTCGGGGGGCGCGGAGCTGAAGCTTTCTTT.

The CDR3 DNA reads TGTGCCAGTAAGACCCGGGACTATCCGAACACCGGGGAGCTGTTTTTT. It translates to CASKTRDYPNTGELFF. The rearrangement uses TRBV19 and TRBJ2-2, with 7 bases fitting TRBD2. The junction had 8 bases not matched to a gene; V was cut back by 7 bases and J by 0 bases. The CDR3 loop spans 16 amino acids. In germline, CDR1 is LNHDA, CDR2 SQIVND (reference sequence). Full variable domain (remainder filled in from reference TRBV19 and TRBJ2-2): DGGITQSPKYLFRKEGQNVTLSCEQNLNHDAMYWYRQDPGQGLRLIYYSQIVNDFQKGDIAEGYSVSREKKESFPLTVTSAQKNPTAFYLCASKTRDYPNTGELFFGEGSRLTVL.

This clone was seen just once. CDR3 bases: TGTGCCAGCACCTCACAGGGGGGAGGCTACACCTTC. This gives the protein CASTSQGGGYTF. The chain couples TRBV6-5 to TRBJ1-2, with 8 bases identical to TRBD1. The CDR3 consists of 12 residues. V lost 7 bases, J lost 8 bases, and 6 bases stayed unmatched. Germline V gives CDR1 MNHEY, CDR2 SVGAGI.

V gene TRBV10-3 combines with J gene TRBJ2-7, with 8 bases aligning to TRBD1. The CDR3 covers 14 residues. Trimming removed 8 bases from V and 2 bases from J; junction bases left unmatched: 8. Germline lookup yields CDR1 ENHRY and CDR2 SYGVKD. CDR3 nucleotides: TGTGCCATCCTCCGGGACAGGTATCCCTACGAGCAGTACTTC. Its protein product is CAILRDRYPYEQYF.

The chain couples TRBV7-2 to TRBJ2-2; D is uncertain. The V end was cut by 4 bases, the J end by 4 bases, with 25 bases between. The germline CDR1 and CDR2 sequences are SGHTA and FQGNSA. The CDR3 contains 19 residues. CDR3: CASSSGFLLIPRGTGELFF. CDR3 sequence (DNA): TGTGCCAGCAGCTCGGGTTTTCTTCTAATACCGAGAGGCACCGGGGAGCTGTTTTTT.

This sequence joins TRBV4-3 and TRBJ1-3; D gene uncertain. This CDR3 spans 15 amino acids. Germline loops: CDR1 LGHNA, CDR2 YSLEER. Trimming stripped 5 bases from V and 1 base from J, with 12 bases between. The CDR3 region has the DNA TGCGCCAGCAGCTCCCGGGTTGGTTCTGGAAACACCATATATTTT. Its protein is CASSSRVGSGNTIYF.

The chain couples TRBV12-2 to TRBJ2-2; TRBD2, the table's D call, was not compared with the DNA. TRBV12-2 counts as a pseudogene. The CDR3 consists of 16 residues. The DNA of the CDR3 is TGTGCAAGTCGCTTTAGGACTAGCGGGAGTAACGGGGAGCTGTTTTTT. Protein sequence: CASRFRTSGSNGELFF.

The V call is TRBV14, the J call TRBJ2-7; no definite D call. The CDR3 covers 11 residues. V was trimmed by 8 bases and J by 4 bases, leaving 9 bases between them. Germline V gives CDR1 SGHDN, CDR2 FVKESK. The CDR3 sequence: CASGMRYEQYF. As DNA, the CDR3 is TGTGCCAGCGGAATGAGGTACGAGCAGTACTTC. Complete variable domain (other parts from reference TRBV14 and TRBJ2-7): EAGVTQFPSHSVIEKGQTVTLRCDPISGHDNLYWYRRVMGKEIKFLLHFVKESKQDESGMPNNRFLAERTGGTYSTLKVQPAELEDSGVYFCASGMRYEQYFGPGTRLTVT.

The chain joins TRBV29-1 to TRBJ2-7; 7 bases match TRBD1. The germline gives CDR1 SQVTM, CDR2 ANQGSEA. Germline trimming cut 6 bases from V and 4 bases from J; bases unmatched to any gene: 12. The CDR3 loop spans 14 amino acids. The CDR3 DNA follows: TGCAGCGTATTCCGGGACAGCCTATCATACGAGCAGTACTTC. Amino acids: CSVFRDSLSYEQYF.

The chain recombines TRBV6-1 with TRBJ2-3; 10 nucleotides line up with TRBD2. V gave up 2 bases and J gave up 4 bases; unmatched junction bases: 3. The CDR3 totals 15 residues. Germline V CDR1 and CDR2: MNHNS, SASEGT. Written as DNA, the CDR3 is TGTGCCAGCAGTGAAAAAGCGGGAGGGCCAGATACGCAGTATTTT. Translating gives CASSEKAGGPDTQYF.

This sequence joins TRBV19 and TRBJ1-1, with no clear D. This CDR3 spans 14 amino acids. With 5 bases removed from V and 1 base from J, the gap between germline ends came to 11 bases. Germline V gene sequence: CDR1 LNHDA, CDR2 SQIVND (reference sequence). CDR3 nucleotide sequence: TGTGCCAGTAGTCCTCTCGGCGGGAACACTGAAGCTTTCTTT. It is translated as CASSPLGGNTEAFF.

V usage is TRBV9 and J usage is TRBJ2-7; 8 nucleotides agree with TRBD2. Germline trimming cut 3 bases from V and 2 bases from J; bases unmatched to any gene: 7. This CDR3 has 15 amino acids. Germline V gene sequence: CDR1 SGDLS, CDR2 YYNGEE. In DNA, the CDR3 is TGTGCCAGCAGCGAGACCGGGACTAGAACCTACGAGCAGTACTTC. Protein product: CASSETGTRTYEQYF.

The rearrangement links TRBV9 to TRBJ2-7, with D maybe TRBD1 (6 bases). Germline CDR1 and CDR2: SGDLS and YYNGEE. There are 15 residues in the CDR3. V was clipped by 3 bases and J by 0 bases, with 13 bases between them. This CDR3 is CASSAGHEYSYEQYF. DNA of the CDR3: TGTGCCAGCAGCGCGGGACACGAATACTCCTACGAGCAGTACTTC.

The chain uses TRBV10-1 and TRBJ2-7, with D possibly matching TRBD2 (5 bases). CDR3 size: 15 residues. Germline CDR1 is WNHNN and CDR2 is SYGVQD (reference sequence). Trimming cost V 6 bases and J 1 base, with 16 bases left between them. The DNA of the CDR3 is TGCGCCAGCAGAGAGGAACAGACTATTTCCTACGAGCAGTACTTC. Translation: CASREEQTISYEQYF.

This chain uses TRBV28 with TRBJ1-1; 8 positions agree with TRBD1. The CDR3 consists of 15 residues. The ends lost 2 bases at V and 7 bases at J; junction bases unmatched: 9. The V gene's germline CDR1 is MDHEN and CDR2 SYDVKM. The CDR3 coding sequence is TGTGCCAGCAGTTTAGCAGGGACAGGCTGGGGTGAAGCTTTCTTT. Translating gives CASSLAGTGWGEAFF.

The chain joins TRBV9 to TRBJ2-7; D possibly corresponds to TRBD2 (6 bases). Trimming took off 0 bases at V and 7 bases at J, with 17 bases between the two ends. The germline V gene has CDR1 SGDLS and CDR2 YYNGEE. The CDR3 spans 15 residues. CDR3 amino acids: CASSVEGGRWGEQYF. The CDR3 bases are TGTGCCAGCAGCGTAGAGGGAGGAAGATGGGGAGAGCAGTACTTC.

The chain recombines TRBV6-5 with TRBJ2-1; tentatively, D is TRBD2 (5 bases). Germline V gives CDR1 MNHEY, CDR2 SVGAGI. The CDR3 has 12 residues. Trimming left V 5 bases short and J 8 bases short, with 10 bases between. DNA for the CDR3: TGTGCCAGCAGTCTAGCTAGCCATGAGCAGTTCTTC. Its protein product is CASSLASHEQFF.

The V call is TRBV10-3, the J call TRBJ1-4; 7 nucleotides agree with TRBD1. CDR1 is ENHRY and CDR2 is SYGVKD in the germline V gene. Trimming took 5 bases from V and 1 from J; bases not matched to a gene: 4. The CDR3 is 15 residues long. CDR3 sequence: CAISPGTVTNEKLFF. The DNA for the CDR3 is TGTGCCATCAGTCCAGGGACAGTAACTAATGAAAAACTGTTTTTT.

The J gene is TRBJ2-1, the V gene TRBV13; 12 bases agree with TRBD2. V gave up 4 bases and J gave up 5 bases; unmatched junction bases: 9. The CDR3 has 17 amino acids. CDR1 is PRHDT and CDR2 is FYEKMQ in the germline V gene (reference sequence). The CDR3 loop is CASSSPLAGGPNNEQFF. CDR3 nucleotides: TGTGCCAGCAGCTCGCCCCTAGCGGGAGGGCCGAACAATGAGCAGTTCTTC.

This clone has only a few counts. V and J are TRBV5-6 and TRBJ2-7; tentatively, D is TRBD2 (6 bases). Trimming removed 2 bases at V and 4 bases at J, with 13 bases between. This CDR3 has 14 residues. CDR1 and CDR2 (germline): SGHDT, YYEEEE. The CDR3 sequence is CASSFGLIAYEQYF. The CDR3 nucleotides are TGTGCCAGCAGCTTTGGACTAATCGCGTACGAGCAGTACTTC.